This record looks at one T cell receptor beta chain sequence and its context. These data originate in a study of blood T cell repertoires in COVID-19. Study at large: Sites across the United States, Italy and Spain contributed samples from acute and convalescent COVID-19. The analysed material was cDNA or gDNA that came from T cells, B-cell-depleted T cells, or PBMCs.

Original processing notes: Amplification with reference gene primers provided the estimates of nucleated cell counts. The table came from immunoSEQ multiplex PCR; TCRdb's copy has only in-frame clones and leaves some out. D and trimming come from the DNA, and the V and J calls and clone size come from that table. The sample lists approximately 360,000 clones, more than 75% occurring once. Cohorts were based on clinical histories the participants reported. Source material: PBMCs or T cells enriched from blood (not recorded which). The receptor was isolated from a woman aged 25 to 39 with acute COVID-19.

CDR3 bases: TGTGCCACCAGTGAATATCAGGGGGCTGGCTACACCTTC. This codes for CATSEYQGAGYTF. The chain has TRBV24-1 and TRBJ1-2; 8 bases agree with TRBD1. The CDR3 sequence is 13 residues long. Per the germline V gene, CDR1 is KGHDR and CDR2 is SFDVKD. Unmatched junction bases numbered 4, after V lost 4 bases and J lost 7 bases.